The T cell receptor (beta chain) described here comes from a study of patients and donors after allogeneic stem cell transplantation. This clonotype came up a few times. TCRdb fed the RT-PCR reads into MiXCR, producing one record per CDR3 protein. The sample contains around 17,000 distinct CDR3 sequences, 27% of which appear only once. CDR1 and CDR2 from the germline V gene are DFQATT and SNEGSKA (reference sequence). This CDR3 is 13 amino acids long. V was cut by 2 bases and J by 7 bases, with 12 bases left in between. Sequences were obtained from blood, either unsorted or a sorted T cell fraction (not recorded which). The V call is TRBV20-1, the J call TRBJ1-5; TRBD1 might be the D (5 bases). The TCR comes from a human donor who was either an allogeneic HSCT recipient or a stem cell or donor lymphocyte infusion donor (not recorded which). It is not recorded whose cells these are; they may come from a transplant donor. CDR3 DNA: TGCAGTGCTAGAAAAGGGGTTAGCCAGCCCCAGCATTTT. Its translation: CSARKGVSQPQHF.